A selection of T cell receptor beta chains follows, all from one sample in a study of human T cells and chemical hapten exposure. Via MiXCR, TCRdb re-called the RACE reads, giving one row per CDR3 protein. The sample consists of approximately 80,000 distinct CDR3 sequences, 10% of them appearing once. Sequencing was performed on whole blood, taken in connection with sensitization to the hapten diphenylcyclopropenone (DPC). Source of these receptors: a young woman with alopecia areata. Some clones in this sample may be carry-over from other donors' samples. Both conserved end residues are part of each CDR3. D genes are given only for firm matches. Size tells how often a clone was seen (once, few, many) or the class of an expanded clone, and some rows leave it out.

clone size	D gene	J gene	V gene	CDR3 DNA	CDR3 protein
many	-	TRBJ2-1	TRBV5-4	TGTGCCAGCAGCCCATTTCTGGCGGGGGCGAACTACAATGAGCAGTTCTTC	CASSPFLAGANYNEQFF
-	TRBD1	TRBJ2-7	TRBV20-1	TGCAGTGCTAGAGATTCTAGAGGGACAGCAACAACCTACGAGCAGTACTTC	CSARDSRGTATTYEQYF
many	TRBD1	TRBJ2-7	TRBV6-2/TRBV6-3	TGTGCCAGCAGTTCGTCCGGGACAGGGGGCGCAGTCTACTTC	CASSSSGTGGAVYF
many	-	TRBJ2-2	TRBV30	TGTGCCTGGAGTGGGGGGCAGAAGAACACCGGGGAGCTGTTTTTT	CAWSGGQKNTGELFF
-	-	TRBJ1-6	TRBV6-2/TRBV6-3	TGTGCCAGCAGAGCATCCGGGACCTTTAATTCACCCCTCCACTTT	CASRASGTFNSPLHF
many	-	TRBJ2-5	TRBV7-8	TGTGCCAGCAGCTTTTCATCCGCATTGCGGATCCAAGAGACCCAGTACTTC	CASSFSSALRIQETQYF
many	TRBD2	TRBJ2-7	TRBV18	TGTGCCAGCTCACCCCTGATTAGCGGGAGTGGGGAGCAGTACTTC	CASSPLISGSGEQYF
many	TRBD2	TRBJ2-3	TRBV7-2	TGTGCCAGCAGCTTTAGCGGGGCGAAAACAGATACGCAGTATTTT	CASSFSGAKTDTQYF
many	TRBD1	TRBJ1-1	TRBV20-1	TGCAGTGCTAGCCAGTCCCGGGACAGGGAAGGAGCTTTCTTT	CSASQSRDREGAFF
-	-	TRBJ1-5	TRBV20-1	TGCAGTGCTTCCGAAGGGGGGAGGATGAATCAGCCCCAGCATTTT	CSASEGGRMNQPQHF
many	TRBD1	TRBJ2-6	TRBV6-1	TGTGCCAGCAGCAGGACAGGGGTCGGATCTGGGGCCAACGTCCTGACTTTC	CASSRTGVGSGANVLTF
few	-	TRBJ2-1	TRBV11-2	TGTGCCAGCAGCTGGTCTCCCGATTGGGGGCTTGACCACAATGAGCAGTTCTTC	CASSWSPDWGLDHNEQFF
-	TRBD1	TRBJ1-5	TRBV6-2/TRBV6-3	TGTGCCAGCAATGACAGGGGAAATCAGCCCCAGCATTTT	CASNDRGNQPQHF
many	-	TRBJ1-1	TRBV3-1	TGTGCCAGCAGCCAAGAGGGGGCAAGGGCGACTTTCTTT	CASSQEGARATFF
many	-	TRBJ2-1	TRBV6-2/TRBV6-3	TGTGCCAGCAAGATTTTCAGCTCCTACAATGAGCAGTTCTTC	CASKIFSSYNEQFF
few	TRBD2	TRBJ2-3	TRBV7-6	TGTGCCAGCAGCTTAGCTATCGGACTAGCGGGATCGTCTAGCACAGATACGCAGTATTTT	CASSLAIGLAGSSSTDTQYF
many	-	TRBJ2-1	TRBV10-3	TGTGCCATCAGTCGAGGGCCTAGCGAACCTTACAATGAGCAGTTCTTC	CAISRGPSEPYNEQFF
many	-	TRBJ1-6	TRBV6-2/TRBV6-3	TGTGCCAGCAGTTTCCCAGGGGAGTCCCTTCGATCACCCCTCCACTTT	CASSFPGESLRSPLHF
many	-	TRBJ2-1	TRBV27	TGTGCCACCAAGATCAAACGGACAGACAATGAGCAGTTCTTC	CATKIKRTDNEQFF
many	-	TRBJ1-5	TRBV7-9	TGTGCCAGCAGCTTAGGTGGGAGTAGCAATCAGCCCCAGCATTTT	CASSLGGSSNQPQHF
few	TRBD2	TRBJ2-1	TRBV5-1	TGCGCCAGCAGCCCTAGGACTAGCGGAATTACAAATGAGCAGTTCTTC	CASSPRTSGITNEQFF
-	TRBD1	TRBJ1-1	TRBV6-1	TGTGCCAGCACCAGGGGGATCACTGAAGCTTTCTTT	CASTRGITEAFF
many	TRBD1	TRBJ1-1	TRBV28	TGTGCCAGCAGTTTGGACAGGGGAAAGACTGAAGCTTTCTTT	CASSLDRGKTEAFF
many	-	TRBJ2-3	TRBV29-1	TGCAGCGCTGGCTTGGGCACAGATACGCAGTATTTT	CSAGLGTDTQYF
-	TRBD1	TRBJ2-7	TRBV11-3	TGTGCCAGCAGCTTAGGGGGACAGGGGCCCTACGAGCAGTACTTC	CASSLGGQGPYEQYF
many	-	TRBJ1-2	TRBV11-2	TGTGCCAGCAGCTACCACCAGGGTGGCTACACCTTC	CASSYHQGGYTF
-	TRBD2	TRBJ2-3	TRBV6-6	TGTGCCAGCAGTCAACTAGCGGTAGGCACAGATACGCAGTATTTT	CASSQLAVGTDTQYF
many	-	TRBJ1-5	TRBV19	TGTGCCAGTAGTATCCCCGCCCGGGGGCCCCGTAATCAGCCCCAGCATTTT	CASSIPARGPRNQPQHF
few	TRBD1	TRBJ1-1	TRBV18	TGTGCCAGCTCACCATTGACAGGGGGAGTGAACACTGAAGCTTTCTTT	CASSPLTGGVNTEAFF
many	TRBD2	TRBJ2-1	TRBV6-6	TGTGCCAGCAAGATAGCGGGGGGCTCCTGGACCAATGAGCAGTTCTTC	CASKIAGGSWTNEQFF
-	-	TRBJ2-7	TRBV11-3	TGTGCCAGCAGCTTAGTGTCCGTTTCCTACGAGCAGTACTTC	CASSLVSVSYEQYF
many	-	TRBJ2-7	TRBV11-3	TGTGCCAGCAGCTTAGCCTCGGACCCCTACGAGCAGTACTTC	CASSLASDPYEQYF
many	TRBD2	TRBJ2-5	TRBV20-1	TGCAGTGCACAAGTAGCGGGAGGGGTTCAAGAGACCCAGTACTTC	CSAQVAGGVQETQYF
many	TRBD2	TRBJ2-3	TRBV11-2	TGTGCCAGCAGACCGGGACTACCTAGACCCTCGGCAGATACGCAGTATTTT	CASRPGLPRPSADTQYF
many	TRBD1	TRBJ2-5	TRBV20-1	TGCAGTGCTGCGAGATCAACAGGGGGGGAGACCCAGTACTTC	CSAARSTGGETQYF
many	-	TRBJ1-4	TRBV15	TGTGCCACCAGCAGGATTAGAGGCGAAAAACTGTTTTTT	CATSRIRGEKLFF
few	TRBD1	TRBJ1-1	TRBV28	TGTGCCAGCAGTTCCGGACAGGGGATCACTGAAGCTTTCTTT	CASSSGQGITEAFF
-	TRBD2	TRBJ2-1	TRBV29-1	TGCAGCGTTGGGCTAGCGGGAGTGGTTTACAATGAGCAGTTCTTC	CSVGLAGVVYNEQFF
many	-	TRBJ1-6	TRBV27	TGTGCCAGCAGTCAAGCCTCAGGGGTTCGGTCACCCCTCCACTTT	CASSQASGVRSPLHF
many	-	TRBJ2-3	TRBV6-1	TGTGCCACCAACTTACGAATCACAGATACGCAGTATTTT	CATNLRITDTQYF
few	-	TRBJ2-3	TRBV3-1	TGTGCCAGCAGCCATAAGTTGGGCACAGATACGCAGTATTTT	CASSHKLGTDTQYF
few	-	TRBJ1-1	TRBV29-1	TGCAGCGTTGAAAGAGGGGCGACAGTGAACACTGAAGCTTTCTTT	CSVERGATVNTEAFF
many	TRBD2	TRBJ2-1	TRBV5-1	TGCGCCAGCAGCTCAGGACTAGCGGGGAGATACAATGAGCAGTTCTTC	CASSSGLAGRYNEQFF
-	-	TRBJ1-2	TRBV2	TGTGCCAGCAGTCCTCAGAACTATGGCTACACCTTC	CASSPQNYGYTF
many	TRBD2	TRBJ2-1	TRBV20-1	TGCAGTGCTAGAATAGCGGGGGCCCGAAATGAGCAGTTCTTC	CSARIAGARNEQFF
many	-	TRBJ2-3	TRBV2	TGTGCCAGCAGTGATGGGGATACGCAGTATTTT	CASSDGDTQYF
many	-	TRBJ2-7	TRBV29-1	TGCAGCGTTTCTCGGACGCAAAGCTCCTACGAGCAGTACTTC	CSVSRTQSSYEQYF
-	TRBD1	TRBJ1-5	TRBV2	TGTGCCAGCAGGGGACAGACCTATAGCAATCAGCCCCAGCATTTT	CASRGQTYSNQPQHF